The 10 T cell receptor beta chains below all came from one sample that was sequenced in a study of regulatory T cells in long-lasting Graves disease. Both iRepertoire HTBI primers and Arm-PCR of CDR3 regions were used to build the TCR beta libraries. MiXCR was run by TCRdb on the multiplex PCR reads, yielding one entry per CDR3 protein. The data hold some 600,000 distinct CDR3 sequences, with roughly 16% observed a single time. As to time point: newly diagnosed GD, antithyroid drugs for less than 3 months. PBMC-extracted RNA yielded the TCR library. These same records also appear under a second study, on T cells in Graves' hyperthyroidism and ophthalmopathy.

Sequenced material: peripheral blood mononuclear cells (PBMCs), taken at new diagnosis, from a patient treated with antithyroid drugs. The receptor source for this set is a man aged 18 to 29 with Graves disease.

Notes on this clonotype: It may be a read error: a sequence one base away is much more abundant. The chain combines TRBV13 with TRBJ2-7; 9 bases map to TRBD1. V gave up 6 bases and J gave up 4 bases; unmatched junction bases: 7. The CDR3 length is 14 residues. The germline CDR1 and CDR2 sequences are PRHDT and FYEKMQ (reference sequence). CDR3 in amino acids: CASRPGTGKYEQYF. The CDR3 region has the DNA TGTGCCAGCAGACCCGGGACAGGGAAATACGAGCAGTACTTC. Full variable domain (missing parts from reference TRBV13 and TRBJ2-7): AAGVIQSPRHLIKEKRETATLKCYPIPRHDTVYWYQQGPGQDPQFLISFYEKMQSDKGSIPDRFSAQQFSDYHSELNMSSLELGDSALYFCASRPGTGKYEQYFGPGTRLTVT.

V and J are TRBV5-1 and TRBJ2-7; tentatively, D is TRBD2 (7 bases). CDR3 length equals 15 residues. The V gene's germline CDR1 is SGHRS and CDR2 YFSETQ. The V end lost 4 bases, the J end lost 3 bases, and 17 bases lay between the germline ends. The CDR3: CASSRGPGGHYEQYF. The CDR3 DNA reads TGCGCCAGCAGCCGGGGTCCGGGGGGCCACTACGAGCAGTACTTC. Combining the CDR3 with reference TRBV5-1 and TRBJ2-7 gives the whole variable domain KAGVTQTPRYLIKTRGQQVTLSCSPISGHRSVSWYQQTPGQGLQFLFEYFSETQRNKGNFPGRFSGRQFSNSRSEMNVSTLELGDSALYLCASSRGPGGHYEQYFGPGTRLTVT.

The chain is built from TRBV5-1 and TRBJ2-7, with D maybe TRBD2 (5 bases). V lost 2 bases, J lost 5 bases, and 20 bases lay in between. CDR1 is SGHRS, CDR2 YFSETQ, per germline. The CDR3 covers 16 residues. CDR3 sequence (DNA): TGCGCCAGCAGCTTAGGTTTGGACTCCTTAAGTGACGAGCAGTACTTC. The encoded protein is CASSLGLDSLSDEQYF.

This clonotype was recorded many times. The rearrangement uses TRBV6-1 and TRBJ2-3, with 9 bases fitting TRBD1. The CDR3 is 16 residues long. Germline CDR1 is MNHNS and CDR2 is SASEGT. Trimming removed 6 bases from V and 9 bases from J; junction bases left unmatched: 16. The CDR3, as DNA: TGTGCCAGCAGCCCTTATTTGGACAGGGGCTTCGGGACGCAGTATTTT. It is translated as CASSPYLDRGFGTQYF.

This clonotype was seen many times. V and J are TRBV18 and TRBJ1-5; weak D call: TRBD1 (5 bases). The CDR3 runs 14 residues. The V gene lost 3 bases and the J gene lost 1 base, with 7 bases spanning the gap. The germline V gene encodes CDR1 KGHSH and CDR2 LQKENI. CDR3 protein: CASSPQGSNQPQHF. In nucleotides, the CDR3 is TGTGCCAGCTCACCCCAGGGAAGCAATCAGCCCCAGCATTTT.

This clonotype was found a few times. The junction shows a germline mismatch at one end, possibly a read error. This rearrangement joins TRBV29-1 to TRBJ2-3, with 8 bases identical to TRBD2. This CDR3 has 14 amino acids. CDR1 and CDR2 from the germline V gene are SQVTM and ANQGSEA. CDR3 protein: CSQRVAGSTDAQYF. For the CDR3, the DNA is TGCAGCCAAAGGGTAGCGGGAAGCACAGATGCGCAGTATTTT.

This clonotype was detected ten times or more. The junction departs from the called germline gene at one end, perhaps through a read error. The chain has TRBV2 and TRBJ2-3, with a weak D call TRBD2 (6 bases). The length of the CDR3 is 16 residues. Per germline, CDR1 SNHLY and CDR2 FYNNEI. Written as DNA, the CDR3 is TGTGCCAGCAGTAAAGCCAACGGGAGAGGCACAGATACGCAGTATTTT. Amino acid sequence: CASSKANGRGTDTQYF.

This clonotype was seen only a few times. The rearrangement uses TRBV9 and TRBJ2-5, with 9 nucleotides matching TRBD1. J lost 1 base, V lost 0 bases, and 7 bases had no gene match. There are 17 residues in the CDR3. Germline CDR1 reads SGDLS; CDR2 reads YYNGEE. CDR3 in DNA: TGTGCCAGCAGCGTAGACTGGACAGGGGATTCCCAAGAGACCCAGTACTTC. Translated, it gives CASSVDWTGDSQETQYF.

This clonotype has a handful of counts. The gene calls are TRBV7-9 and TRBJ2-7; D is possibly TRBD2 (6 bases). The CDR3 is made up of 16 amino acids. The V and J ends lost 3 bases and 6 bases respectively, with 21 bases between them. In germline, CDR1 is SEHNR, CDR2 FQNEAQ (reference sequence). CDR3 DNA: TGTGCCAGCAGCTTCCCTGACGGGAGAGCCGGGTTCGAGCAGTACTTC. Protein sequence: CASSFPDGRAGFEQYF.

This clonotype was seen a handful of times. The chain employs TRBV14 and TRBJ1-3; a weak D match, TRBD1 (5 bases). Germline assignment: CDR1 SGHDN and CDR2 FVKESK. Trimming stripped 6 bases from V and 0 bases from J, with 15 bases between. The CDR3 spans 16 residues. The CDR3 DNA reads as TGTGCCAGCAGTGTGGGGCGGTGGAGCTCTGGAAACACCATATATTTT. Amino acids: CASSVGRWSSGNTIYF.